This is a list of T cell receptor beta chains from one sample in a study of spatial heterogeneity in lung cancer. MiXCR, run by TCRdb on the 5' RACE reads, gives a single entry per CDR3 protein. The table lists fewer than 4,500 distinct CDR3 sequences, roughly 9.6% of them singletons. The sequences come from normal lung tissue next to the tumor, collected at surgery. The receptors were gathered from a female donor with early-stage non-small cell lung cancer. CDR3s include the opening cysteine and the closing phenylalanine or tryptophan. The D gene is left open where the match is weak. Part of the rows lack a size; the others show once, few, many or a class for expanded clones.

clone size: .; D gene: TRBD2; V gene: TRBV2; J gene: TRBJ2-1; CDR3 protein: CASSLTGTSLFF; CDR3 DNA: TGTGCCAGCAGCTTGACCGGGACTAGTCTGTTCTTC
clone size: medium-sized; D gene: TRBD2; V gene: TRBV11-2; J gene: TRBJ2-3; CDR3 protein: CASSTGREATQYF; CDR3 DNA: TGTGCCAGCAGCACGGGACGGGAGGCTACGCAGTATTTT
clone size: many; D gene: TRBD1; V gene: TRBV20-1; J gene: TRBJ1-2; CDR3 protein: CSARPGQFNYGYTF; CDR3 DNA: TGCAGTGCTAGGCCGGGACAGTTCAACTATGGCTACACCTTC
clone size: medium-sized; D gene: TRBD2; V gene: TRBV7-2; J gene: TRBJ2-3; CDR3 protein: CASSWTSGNLASTDTQYF; CDR3 DNA: TGTGCCAGCAGCTGGACTAGCGGCAACCTCGCTAGCACAGATACGCAGTATTTT
clone size: medium-sized; D gene: .; V gene: TRBV30; J gene: TRBJ2-1; CDR3 protein: CAWRPKGQQQFF; CDR3 DNA: TGTGCCTGGAGACCTAAGGGACAACAGCAGTTCTTC
clone size: many; D gene: TRBD2; V gene: TRBV20-1; J gene: TRBJ2-7; CDR3 protein: CSAPPSGRSVEQYF; CDR3 DNA: TGCAGTGCTCCGCCTAGCGGGAGGTCGGTTGAGCAGTACTTC
clone size: medium-sized; D gene: TRBD2; V gene: TRBV20-1; J gene: TRBJ2-1; CDR3 protein: CSASGQRGYNEQFF; CDR3 DNA: TGCAGTGCTAGTGGCCAGCGGGGCTACAATGAGCAGTTCTTC
clone size: many; D gene: TRBD2; V gene: TRBV12-3/TRBV12-4; J gene: TRBJ2-7; CDR3 protein: CASTPEVAGEEQYF; CDR3 DNA: TGTGCCAGCACCCCAGAGGTAGCGGGGGAAGAGCAGTACTTC
clone size: medium-sized; D gene: TRBD1; V gene: TRBV6-5; J gene: TRBJ1-4; CDR3 protein: CASRDRDRGNEKLFF; CDR3 DNA: TGTGCCAGCAGAGACCGGGACAGGGGTAATGAAAAACTGTTTTTT
clone size: medium-sized; D gene: .; V gene: TRBV27; J gene: TRBJ2-7; CDR3 protein: CASRGLYEQYF; CDR3 DNA: TGTGCCAGTCGAGGACTATACGAGCAGTACTTC
clone size: medium-sized; D gene: TRBD2; V gene: TRBV30; J gene: TRBJ2-5; CDR3 protein: CAWSVTGSSGGALEETQYF; CDR3 DNA: TGTGCCTGGAGTGTCACGGGGTCTAGCGGGGGGGCCCTAGAAGAGACCCAGTACTTC
clone size: .; D gene: .; V gene: TRBV11-1; J gene: TRBJ2-1; CDR3 protein: CASSPGASNEQFF; CDR3 DNA: TGTGCCAGCAGCCCGGGGGCAAGCAATGAGCAGTTCTTC
clone size: medium-sized; D gene: TRBD2; V gene: TRBV27; J gene: TRBJ2-3; CDR3 protein: CASSQPLAGGVGTQYF; CDR3 DNA: TGTGCCAGCAGCCAGCCCCTGGCGGGAGGGGTAGGTACGCAGTATTTT
clone size: .; D gene: TRBD2; V gene: TRBV7-2; J gene: TRBJ2-3; CDR3 protein: CASRGGGTDTQYF; CDR3 DNA: TGTGCCAGTCGGGGGGGCGGCACAGATACGCAGTATTTT
clone size: medium-sized; D gene: .; V gene: TRBV20-1; J gene: TRBJ1-3; CDR3 protein: CSARGLLSGNTIYF; CDR3 DNA: TGCAGTGCTAGAGGACTTCTCTCTGGAAACACCATATATTTT
clone size: medium-sized; D gene: .; V gene: TRBV4-1; J gene: TRBJ2-1; CDR3 protein: CASSQVGLSSYNEQFF; CDR3 DNA: TGCGCCAGCAGCCAAGTCGGGTTAAGCTCCTACAATGAGCAGTTCTTC
clone size: many; D gene: TRBD2; V gene: TRBV20-1; J gene: TRBJ2-2; CDR3 protein: CSASSGGGGGTGELFF; CDR3 DNA: TGCAGTGCTAGTTCCGGTGGCGGGGGGGGCACCGGGGAGCTGTTTTTT
clone size: medium-sized; D gene: .; V gene: TRBV10-3; J gene: TRBJ2-1; CDR3 protein: CAISESPDNEQFF; CDR3 DNA: TGTGCCATCAGTGAGTCTCCGGACAATGAGCAGTTCTTC
clone size: .; D gene: .; V gene: TRBV7-3; J gene: TRBJ2-5; CDR3 protein: CASSKGWGLGKETQYF; CDR3 DNA: TGTGCCAGCAGCAAGGGATGGGGGCTGGGGAAAGAGACCCAGTACTTC
clone size: medium-sized; D gene: .; V gene: TRBV20-1; J gene: TRBJ2-3; CDR3 protein: CSASLGGAITDTQYF; CDR3 DNA: TGCAGTGCTAGTCTTGGGGGCGCCATAACAGATACGCAGTATTTT
clone size: medium-sized; D gene: .; V gene: TRBV7-3; J gene: TRBJ2-1; CDR3 protein: CASSPIGENNEQFF; CDR3 DNA: TGTGCCAGCAGCCCTATTGGGGAAAACAATGAGCAGTTCTTC
clone size: many; D gene: .; V gene: TRBV7-2; J gene: TRBJ2-4; CDR3 protein: CASSPRTQVPAHF; CDR3 DNA: TGTGCCAGCAGCCCGAGGACACAGGTCCCTGCGCACTTC
clone size: .; D gene: .; V gene: TRBV4-2; J gene: TRBJ2-2; CDR3 protein: CVSSQVVRQNTGELFF; CDR3 DNA: TGTGTCAGCAGCCAAGTTGTGCGACAGAACACCGGGGAGCTGTTTTTT
clone size: medium-sized; D gene: .; V gene: TRBV2; J gene: TRBJ1-5; CDR3 protein: CASSSTGSNQPQHF; CDR3 DNA: TGTGCCAGCAGTTCAACAGGTAGCAATCAGCCCCAGCATTTT
clone size: many; D gene: .; V gene: TRBV11-3; J gene: TRBJ2-2; CDR3 protein: CASSSTPDKPNTGELFF; CDR3 DNA: TGTGCCAGCAGCTCGACCCCGGACAAACCGAACACCGGGGAGCTGTTTTTT
clone size: few; D gene: TRBD1; V gene: TRBV9; J gene: TRBJ1-4; CDR3 protein: CASSPRQGDEKLFF; CDR3 DNA: TGTGCCAGCAGCCCTAGACAGGGGGACGAAAAACTGTTTTTT
clone size: few; D gene: TRBD2; V gene: TRBV19; J gene: TRBJ2-3; CDR3 protein: CASSTPSGRVNTDTQYF; CDR3 DNA: TGTGCCAGTAGTACCCCCAGCGGGAGGGTTAACACAGATACGCAGTATTTT
clone size: many; D gene: .; V gene: TRBV20-1; J gene: TRBJ2-7; CDR3 protein: CSAYSGLIYEQYF; CDR3 DNA: TGCAGTGCCTACTCGGGACTTATCTACGAGCAGTACTTC